The next 26 T cell receptor beta chains were all read from a single sample in a study of blood T cell repertoires in COVID-19. TCRdb keeps only in-frame clones here, not all; method: immunoSEQ multiplex PCR. The sample includes hundreds of thousands of clones, 70% to 90% of them seen just once. The sequenced sample was peripheral blood. All receptors come from a man between 40 and 49 years old with acute or convalescent COVID-19.

There are a few counts of this clone. This chain connects TRBV3-1 (or the pseudogene TRBV3-2) to TRBJ2-7; 8 nucleotides agree with TRBD2. Germline CDR1 is LGHDT and CDR2 is YNNKEL (reference sequence). The J segment lost 4 bases and the V segment lost 5 bases, leaving 7 bases of the junction unmatched. CDR3 length: 14 amino acids. CDR3 coding DNA: TGTGCCAGCAGCGAGGGACTAGGTGTGTACGAGCAGTACTTC. This sequence encodes CASSEGLGVYEQYF.

V gene TRBV30 combines with J gene TRBJ1-2; 8 nucleotides line up with TRBD1. The CDR3 loop spans 14 amino acids. The V gene end was trimmed by 7 bases and the J gene end by 1 base; junction bases not matched to a gene: 8. CDR1 is GTSNPN and CDR2 is SVGIG in the germline V gene (reference sequence). CDR3 amino acids: CAYRPTGGNYGYTF. CDR3 in DNA: TGTGCCTATCGCCCTACAGGGGGTAACTATGGCTACACCTTC. The full variable domain, with the rest looked up from reference TRBV30 and TRBJ1-2, is SQTIHQWPATLVQPVGSPLSLECTVEGTSNPNLYWYRQAAGRGLQLLFYSVGIGQISSEVPQNLSASRPQDRQFILSSKKLLLSDSGFYLCAYRPTGGNYGYTFGSGTRLTVV.

The V call is TRBV19, the J call TRBJ2-5, with 9 bases lining up with TRBD1. V shed 5 bases, J shed 5 bases, and the junction held 9 bases outside the gene matches. This CDR3 is built from 15 residues. CDR1 is LNHDA and CDR2 is SQIVND in the germline V gene (reference sequence). CDR3 sequence reads: CASSDDRGYGETQYF. The CDR3 region has the DNA TGTGCCAGTAGTGACGACAGGGGGTATGGGGAGACCCAGTACTTC.

This chain joins TRBV18 and TRBJ1-6; 8 bases align to TRBD1. The CDR3 totals 14 residues. Germline-derived CDR1 and CDR2 are KGHSH and LQKENI. After removal of 6 bases from V and 9 bases from J, the junction contained 7 bases not matched to a gene. The CDR3 reads CASSATGAGSPLHF. CDR3 coding DNA: TGTGCCAGCTCCGCGACAGGGGCGGGTTCACCCCTCCACTTT.

This chain connects TRBV11-2 to TRBJ2-1; 9 positions agree with TRBD1. V lost 3 bases and J lost 9; bases outside the gene matches: 12. Germline V gene data show CDR1 as SGHAT and CDR2 as FQNNGV. The CDR3 spans 16 residues. CDR3 nucleotides: TGTGCCAGCAGCTTGGGACAGGGAAAAGTTTGGTTTGAGCAGTTCTTC. Its protein is CASSLGQGKVWFEQFF.

The chain employs TRBV28 and TRBJ2-5; D may be TRBD1 (6 bases). The germline V gene has CDR1 MDHEN and CDR2 SYDVKM. CDR3 length: 12 amino acids. The V and J ends lost 8 bases and 5 bases respectively, with 12 bases between them. The chain's CDR3 is CASAGETETQYF. CDR3 bases: TGTGCCAGCGCAGGGGAAACGGAGACCCAGTACTTC. Supplemented by reference TRBV28 and TRBJ2-5, the full variable domain reads DVKVTQSSRYLVKRTGEKVFLECVQDMDHENMFWYRQDPGLGLRLIYFSYDVKMKEKGDIPEGYSVSREKKERFSLILESASTNQTSMYLCASAGETETQYFGPGTRLLVL.

The chain recombines TRBV12-3 or TRBV12-4 with TRBJ2-1, with TRBD2 as a possible D gene (5 bases). The length of the CDR3 is 13 residues. Trimming removed 2 bases from V and 10 bases from J, with 12 bases in between. The CDR3 nucleotides are TGTGCCAGCAGTTTACCGGGGTCGGGGGAGCAGTTCTTC. This gives the protein CASSLPGSGEQFF.

J is TRBJ2-7 and V is TRBV7-6; no reliable D call. Germline V lookup: CDR1 SGHVS, CDR2 FNYEAQ. This CDR3 comprises 15 residues. V was pared by 1 base and J by 3 bases, with 13 bases between. The CDR3 DNA is TGTGCCAGCAGCTTAGGACGGGTCCTAATCTACGAGCAGTACTTC. Its translation: CASSLGRVLIYEQYF.

The chain recombines TRBV6-1 with TRBJ2-7; D possibly corresponds to TRBD1 (7 bases). V lost 1 base and J lost 7, with 14 bases in between. CDR1 MNHNS and CDR2 SASEGT come from the germline V gene. The CDR3 contains 14 residues. CDR3 sequence (DNA): TGTGCCAGCAGTGAAGTGGAGGGGGCAAGGGAGCAGTACTTC. Its protein product is CASSEVEGAREQYF.

The chain employs TRBV6-5 and TRBJ2-1; weak D call: TRBD1 (6 bases). CDR3 size: 14 residues. V lost 6 bases, J lost 6 bases, and 15 bases lay in between. Germline CDR1 reads MNHEY; CDR2 reads SVGAGI. The CDR3: CASRTNGGANEQFF. The CDR3, as DNA: TGTGCCAGCAGAACTAATGGGGGCGCCAATGAGCAGTTCTTC.

The rearrangement joins TRBV27 to TRBJ1-6, with a weak D call TRBD1 (5 bases). The CDR3 runs to 15 residues. Looked up from germline, CDR1 is MNHEY and CDR2 is SMNVEV (reference sequence). Trimming stripped 3 bases from V and 6 bases from J, with 12 bases between. The CDR3 DNA reads as TGTGCCAGCAGTTTTAAGGGGATGGGTAATTCACCCCTCCACTTT. It encodes CASSFKGMGNSPLHF.

The chain is built from TRBV9 and TRBJ2-5, with a weak D call TRBD1 (7 bases). CDR1 is SGDLS, CDR2 YYNGEE, per germline. V lost 1 base and J 4 bases, leaving 8 bases between the germline ends. This CDR3 comprises 13 residues. For the CDR3, the DNA is TGTGCCAGCAGCGTACAGGGGGGAGAGACCCAGTACTTC. This gives the protein CASSVQGGETQYF.

This chain links TRBV19 with TRBJ2-7; D perhaps matches TRBD1 (5 bases). CDR1 LNHDA and CDR2 SQIVND come from the germline V gene (reference sequence). Trimming left V 1 base short and J 3 bases short, with 10 bases between. The CDR3 is made up of 14 amino acids. The CDR3 DNA reads as TGTGCCAGTAGTATAGTTGACAGCTACTACGAGCAGTACTTC. This translates into CASSIVDSYYEQYF.

The table lists this clone with a count of one. The genes are TRBV11-2 and TRBJ1-3; 11 bases are a match to TRBD1. CDR1 SGHAT and CDR2 FQNNGV come from the germline V gene. Trimming removed 5 bases from V and 3 bases from J; junction bases left unmatched: 6. CDR3 length: 16 residues. The CDR3 DNA reads as TGTGCCAGCAGCGCGCCGGGACAGGGGGGTGGAAACACCATATATTTT. Translation gives CASSAPGQGGGNTIYF.

Only one count was recorded for this clone. The gene calls are TRBV4-1 and TRBJ2-5; no reliable D call. V was cut by 2 bases and J by 5 bases, with 21 bases left in between. The CDR3 spans 17 residues. Germline V CDR1 and CDR2: MGHRA, YSYEKL. The CDR3 protein is CASSQPKRSTSWETQYF. Written as DNA, the CDR3 is TGCGCCAGCAGCCAACCTAAACGATCCACTTCGTGGGAGACCCAGTACTTC.

The V gene is TRBV28, the J gene TRBJ1-6; 7 positions match TRBD1. This CDR3 has 14 residues. The germline V gene encodes CDR1 MDHEN and CDR2 SYDVKM. The junction had 6 bases not matched to a gene; V was cut back by 4 bases and J by 9 bases. The CDR3 loop reads CASSSTGFASPLHF. The CDR3 DNA reads TGTGCCAGCAGTTCGACAGGGTTTGCTTCACCCCTCCACTTT.

This clone was seen a single time. V and J are TRBV5-6 and TRBJ1-2, with unresolved D. V shed 1 base and J shed 7 bases, with 14 bases lying between them. Germline CDR1 reads SGHDT; CDR2 reads YYEEEE. The CDR3 loop spans 14 amino acids. The chain's CDR3 is CASSLFSGYRGYTF. CDR3 DNA: TGTGCCAGCAGCTTGTTCAGCGGCTACCGTGGCTACACCTTC.

Only one count was recorded for this clone. This chain connects TRBV30 to TRBJ1-3; D gene uncertain. Germline CDR1 GTSNPN, CDR2 SVGIG (reference sequence). The ends were cut back, 0 bases at V and 7 bases at J, with 13 bases in the middle. There are 14 residues in the CDR3. CDR3 in DNA: TGTGCCTGGAGTGTACTTATTAGTCGGAACACCATATATTTT. Protein sequence: CAWSVLISRNTIYF.

The chain has TRBV19 and TRBJ1-2, with 12 bases aligning to TRBD1. Germline trimming cut 5 bases from V and 7 bases from J; bases unmatched to any gene: 8. Germline loops: CDR1 LNHDA, CDR2 SQIVND (reference sequence). This CDR3 has 15 residues. CDR3 DNA sequence: TGTGCCAGTAGTCTGCGGGACAGGGGGCCGGCTGGCTACACCTTC. Amino acid sequence: CASSLRDRGPAGYTF.

This chain links TRBV9 with TRBJ1-2, with D hard to call. CDR3 size: 14 residues. Trimming stripped 0 bases from V and 1 base from J, with 7 bases between. Germline V CDR1 and CDR2: SGDLS, YYNGEE. The CDR3 sequence is CASSVDSINYGYTF. CDR3 DNA: TGTGCCAGCAGCGTAGATTCTATTAACTATGGCTACACCTTC.

This chain connects TRBV4-2 to TRBJ2-1; maybe TRBD2 (6 bases). CDR3 size: 18 residues. V dropped 0 bases and J dropped 2 bases, with 17 bases sitting between them. Germline CDR1 LGHNA, CDR2 YNFKEQ. The CDR3 reads CASSQDGRAIVAYNEQFF. The CDR3, as DNA: TGTGCCAGCAGCCAAGACGGGAGAGCTATTGTTGCCTACAATGAGCAGTTCTTC.

The J gene is TRBJ1-5, the V gene TRBV13, with a weak D call TRBD1 (6 bases). Germline assignment: CDR1 PRHDT and CDR2 FYEKMQ (reference sequence). This CDR3 comprises 14 residues. V gave up 3 bases and J gave up 3 bases, with 9 bases separating them. CDR3: CASSFGQYNQPQHF. CDR3 in DNA: TGTGCCAGCAGCTTTGGACAGTACAATCAGCCCCAGCATTTT.

The gene calls are TRBV10-2 and TRBJ2-7, with TRBD1 identical over 9 bases. After removal of 3 bases from V and 5 bases from J, the junction contained 8 bases not matched to a gene. This CDR3 is built from 15 residues. Per germline, CDR1 WSHSY and CDR2 SAAADI. CDR3 sequence (DNA): TGCGCCAGCAGTGATCCCGGGACAGGGTCCCACGAGCAGTACTTC. It translates to CASSDPGTGSHEQYF.

The chain combines TRBV11-2 with TRBJ1-1; D gene ambiguous. Trimming stripped 1 base from V and 5 bases from J, with 11 bases between. Per germline, CDR1 SGHAT and CDR2 FQNNGV. CDR3 length: 14 amino acids. CDR3 residues: CASSLATRGTEAFF. CDR3 DNA sequence: TGTGCCAGCAGCTTAGCGACCCGAGGGACTGAAGCTTTCTTT.

This chain connects TRBV7-8 to TRBJ2-7, with 9 bases matching TRBD2. J gave up 1 base and V 5 bases, and 6 bases lay outside the gene matches. Germline V gives CDR1 SGHVS, CDR2 FQNEAQ. This CDR3 region has 15 residues. The CDR3 region has the DNA TGTGCCAGCAGCATCGGACTAGCGACGTCCTACGAGCAGTACTTC. Protein product: CASSIGLATSYEQYF.

This chain links TRBV28 with TRBJ1-3; TRBD1 matches at 7 bases. The CDR3 extends over 11 amino acids. The J segment lost 14 bases and the V segment lost 5 bases, leaving 6 bases of the junction unmatched. Germline lookup yields CDR1 MDHEN and CDR2 SYDVKM. This CDR3 reads CASSNRGPVYF. The CDR3 DNA reads as TGTGCCAGCAGTAACAGGGGCCCAGTATATTTT.